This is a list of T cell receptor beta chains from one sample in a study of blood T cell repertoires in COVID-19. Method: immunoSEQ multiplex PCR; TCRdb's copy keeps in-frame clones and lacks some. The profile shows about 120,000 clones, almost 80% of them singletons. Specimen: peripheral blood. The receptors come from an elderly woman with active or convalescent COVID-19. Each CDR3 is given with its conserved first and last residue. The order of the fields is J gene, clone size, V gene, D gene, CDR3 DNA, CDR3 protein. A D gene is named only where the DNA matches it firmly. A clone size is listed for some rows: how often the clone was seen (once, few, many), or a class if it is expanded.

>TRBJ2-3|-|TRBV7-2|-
TGTGCCAGCAGCGGGCCTAACACAGATACGCAGTATTTT
CASSGPNTDTQYF
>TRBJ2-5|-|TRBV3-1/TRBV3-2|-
TGTGCCAGCAGCCAAAGCCCCGGGTGGGAGCTCCAAGAGACCCAGTACTTC
CASSQSPGWELQETQYF
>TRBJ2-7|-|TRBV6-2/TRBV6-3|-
TGTGCCAGCAGTTATAGAGGGTACGAGCAGTACTTC
CASSYRGYEQYF
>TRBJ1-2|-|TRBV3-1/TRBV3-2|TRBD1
TGTGCCAGCAGCCATGGACAGGGGTATGGCTACACCTTC
CASSHGQGYGYTF
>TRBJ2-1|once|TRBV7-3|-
TGTGCCAGCAGCCCATCACTAGCTGGATCTAATGAGCAGTTCTTC
CASSPSLAGSNEQFF
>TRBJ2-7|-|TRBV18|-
TGTGCCAGCTCACCAGCGAGGTGGTACGAGCAGTACTTC
CASSPARWYEQYF
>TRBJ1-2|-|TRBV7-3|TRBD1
TGTGCCAGCAGCCCTGGACAGGGGGTGTATGGCTACACCTTC
CASSPGQGVYGYTF
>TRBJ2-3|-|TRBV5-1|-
TGCGCCAGCAGCGACCCCCGGGGATTCGGCACAGATACGCAGTATTTT
CASSDPRGFGTDTQYF
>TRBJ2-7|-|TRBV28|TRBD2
TGTGCCAGCAGGCCACCGGGACTAGCGTACTCCTACGAGCAGTACTTC
CASRPPGLAYSYEQYF
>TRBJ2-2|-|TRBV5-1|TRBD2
TGCGCCAGCAGCTTGCTGACTAGCGGGAACACCGGGGAGCTGTTTTTT
CASSLLTSGNTGELFF
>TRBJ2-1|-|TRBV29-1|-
TGCAGCGTTGGGGAGTTTGACAATGAGCAGTTCTTC
CSVGEFDNEQFF
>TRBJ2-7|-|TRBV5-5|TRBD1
TGTGCCAGCAGCCTGGGACAGTACGAGCAGTACTTC
CASSLGQYEQYF
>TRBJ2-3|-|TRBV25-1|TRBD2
TGTGCCAGCAGTGATGGGCTAGCGGCCAGCACAGATACGCAGTATTTT
CASSDGLAASTDTQYF
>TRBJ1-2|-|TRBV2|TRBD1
TGTGCCAGCAGCCAACAGGGGAATTATGGCTACACCTTC
CASSQQGNYGYTF
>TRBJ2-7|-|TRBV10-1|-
TGCGCCAGCAGTGAAGCGGCTAATTCCTACGAGCAGTACTTC
CASSEAANSYEQYF
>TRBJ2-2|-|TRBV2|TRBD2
TGTGCCAGCAGTGAACTTCCCGGGGGGACCGGGGAGCTGTTTTTT
CASSELPGGTGELFF
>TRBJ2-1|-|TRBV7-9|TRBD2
TGTGCCAGCAGCTTTCCTGTCGGACTAGCGGGCAATGAGCAGTTCTTC
CASSFPVGLAGNEQFF
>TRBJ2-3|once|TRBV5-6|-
TGTGCCAGCAGCTGGAGGGACGGCACAGATACGCAGTATTTT
CASSWRDGTDTQYF
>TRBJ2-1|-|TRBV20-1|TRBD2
TGCAGTGCTAGTTCTAGCGGGAGGGCTAGGTATGAGCAGTTCTTC
CSASSSGRARYEQFF
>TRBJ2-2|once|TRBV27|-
TGTGCCAGCAGATCTCTCGCGGGCTCGTTCACCGGGGAGCTGTTTTTT
CASRSLAGSFTGELFF